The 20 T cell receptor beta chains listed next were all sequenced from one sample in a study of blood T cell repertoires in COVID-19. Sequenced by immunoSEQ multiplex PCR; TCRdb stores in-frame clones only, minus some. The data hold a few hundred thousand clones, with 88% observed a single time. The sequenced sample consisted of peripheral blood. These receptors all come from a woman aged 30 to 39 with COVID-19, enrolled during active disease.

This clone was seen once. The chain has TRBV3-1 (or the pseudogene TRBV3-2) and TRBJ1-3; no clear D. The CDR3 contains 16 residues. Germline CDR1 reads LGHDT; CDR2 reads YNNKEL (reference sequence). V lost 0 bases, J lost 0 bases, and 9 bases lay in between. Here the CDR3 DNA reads TGTGCCAGCAGCCAAGAACAGCCCTTCTCTGGAAACACCATATATTTT. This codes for CASSQEQPFSGNTIYF.

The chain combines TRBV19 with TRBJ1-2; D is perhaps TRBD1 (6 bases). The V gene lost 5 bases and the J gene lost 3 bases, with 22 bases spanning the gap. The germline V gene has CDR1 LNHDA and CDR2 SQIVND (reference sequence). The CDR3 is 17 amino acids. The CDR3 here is CASSWAKLQGSYYGYTF. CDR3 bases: TGTGCCAGTAGTTGGGCGAAGCTACAGGGCTCCTACTATGGCTACACCTTC.

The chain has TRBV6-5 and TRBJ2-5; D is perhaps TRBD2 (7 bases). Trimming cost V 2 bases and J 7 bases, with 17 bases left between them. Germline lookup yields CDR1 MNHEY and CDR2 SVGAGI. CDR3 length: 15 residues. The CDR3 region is CASSYDGGPSGTQYF. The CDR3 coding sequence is TGTGCCAGCAGTTACGACGGGGGGCCATCAGGGACCCAGTACTTC.

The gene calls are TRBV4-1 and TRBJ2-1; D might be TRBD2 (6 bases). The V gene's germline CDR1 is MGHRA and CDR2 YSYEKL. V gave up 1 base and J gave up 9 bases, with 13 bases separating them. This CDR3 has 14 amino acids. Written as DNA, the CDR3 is TGCGCCAGCAGCCAAGGTTTGTTGGGACTTGAGCAGTTCTTC. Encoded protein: CASSQGLLGLEQFF.

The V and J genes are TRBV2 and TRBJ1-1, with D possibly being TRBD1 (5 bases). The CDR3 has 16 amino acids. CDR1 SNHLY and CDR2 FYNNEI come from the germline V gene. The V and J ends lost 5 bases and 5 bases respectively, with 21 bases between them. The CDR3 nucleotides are TGTGCCAGCAGTCCTGGGGTAGGGGCCGGTGGAACTGAAGCTTTCTTT. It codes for CASSPGVGAGGTEAFF.

In DNA, the CDR3 is TGTGCCAGCAGCTTATGGACAGGGGACTACGAGCAGTACTTC. It yields the protein CASSLWTGDYEQYF. The chain has TRBV11-3 and TRBJ2-7; the match to TRBD1 covers 9 bases. J lost 3 bases, V lost 2 bases, and 2 bases had no gene match. This CDR3 is 14 amino acids long. Germline CDR1 SGHNT, CDR2 YENEEA.

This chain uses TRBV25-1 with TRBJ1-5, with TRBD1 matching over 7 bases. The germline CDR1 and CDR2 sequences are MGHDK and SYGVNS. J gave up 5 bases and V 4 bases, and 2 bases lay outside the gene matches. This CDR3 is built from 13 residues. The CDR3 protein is CASSARGDQPQHF. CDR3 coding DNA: TGTGCCAGCAGTGCCAGGGGGGATCAGCCCCAGCATTTT. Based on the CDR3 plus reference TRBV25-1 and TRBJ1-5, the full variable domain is EADIYQTPRYLVIGTGKKITLECSQTMGHDKMYWYQQDPGMELHLIHYSYGVNSTEKGDLSSESTVSRIRTEHFPLTLESARPSHTSQYLCASSARGDQPQHFGDGTRLSIL.

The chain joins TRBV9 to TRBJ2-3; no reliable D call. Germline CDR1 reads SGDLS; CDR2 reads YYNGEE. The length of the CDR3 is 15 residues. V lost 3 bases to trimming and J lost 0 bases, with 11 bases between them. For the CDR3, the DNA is TGTGCCAGCAGCGAGGCCGCGAGGAGCACAGATACGCAGTATTTT. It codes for CASSEAARSTDTQYF.

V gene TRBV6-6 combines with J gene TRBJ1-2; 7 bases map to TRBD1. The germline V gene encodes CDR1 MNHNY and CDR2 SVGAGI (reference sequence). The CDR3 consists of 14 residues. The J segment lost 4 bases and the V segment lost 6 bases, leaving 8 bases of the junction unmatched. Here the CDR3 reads CASSWGGTAYGYTF. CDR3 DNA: TGTGCCAGCAGCTGGGGCGGGACAGCCTATGGCTACACCTTC.

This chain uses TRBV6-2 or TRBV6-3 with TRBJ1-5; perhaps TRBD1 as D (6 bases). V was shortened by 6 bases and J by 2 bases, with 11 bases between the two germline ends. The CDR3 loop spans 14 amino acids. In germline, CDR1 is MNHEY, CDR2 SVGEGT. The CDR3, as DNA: TGTGCCAGCAGCAGGGGTAGAGGCAATCAGCCCCAGCATTTT. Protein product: CASSRGRGNQPQHF.

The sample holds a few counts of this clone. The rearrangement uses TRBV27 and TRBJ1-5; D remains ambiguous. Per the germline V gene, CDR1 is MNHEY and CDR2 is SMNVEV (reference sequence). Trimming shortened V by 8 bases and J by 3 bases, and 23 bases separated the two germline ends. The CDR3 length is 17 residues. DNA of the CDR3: TGTGCCAGCGCCTTATGGAGTGCCGCAGGACTCAATCAGCCCCAGCATTTT. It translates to CASALWSAAGLNQPQHF.

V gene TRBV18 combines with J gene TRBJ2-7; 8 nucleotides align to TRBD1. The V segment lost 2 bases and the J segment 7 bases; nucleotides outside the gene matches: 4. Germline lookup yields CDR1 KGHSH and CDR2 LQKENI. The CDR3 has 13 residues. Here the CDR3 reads CASSPSTGDEQYF. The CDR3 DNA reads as TGTGCCAGCTCACCATCGACAGGGGATGAGCAGTACTTC. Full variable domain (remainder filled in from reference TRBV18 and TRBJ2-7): NAGVMQNPRHLVRRRGQEARLRCSPMKGHSHVYWYRQLPEEGLKFMVYLQKENIIDESGMPKERFSAEFPKEGPSILRIQQVVRGDSAAYFCASSPSTGDEQYFGPGTRLTVT.

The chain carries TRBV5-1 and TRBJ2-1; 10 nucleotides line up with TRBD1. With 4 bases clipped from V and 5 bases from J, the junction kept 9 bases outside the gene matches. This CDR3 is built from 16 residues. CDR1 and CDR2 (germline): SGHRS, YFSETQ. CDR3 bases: TGCGCCAGCAGCGCCGCGACAGGGGGCAGCGACAATGAGCAGTTCTTC. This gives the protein CASSAATGGSDNEQFF.

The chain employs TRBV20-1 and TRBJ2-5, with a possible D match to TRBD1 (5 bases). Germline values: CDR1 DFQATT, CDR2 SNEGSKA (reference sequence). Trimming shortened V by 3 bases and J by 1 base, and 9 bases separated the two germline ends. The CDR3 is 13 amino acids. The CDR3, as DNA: TGCAGTGCTAGTTTAGGGGTCCAAGAGACCCAGTACTTC. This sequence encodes CSASLGVQETQYF.

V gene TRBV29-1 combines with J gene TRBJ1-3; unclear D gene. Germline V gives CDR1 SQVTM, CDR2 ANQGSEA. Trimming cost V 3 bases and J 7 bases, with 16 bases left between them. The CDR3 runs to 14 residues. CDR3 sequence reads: CSVDDNGSRNTIYF. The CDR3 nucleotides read TGCAGCGTTGATGATAATGGCTCTAGGAACACCATATATTTT.

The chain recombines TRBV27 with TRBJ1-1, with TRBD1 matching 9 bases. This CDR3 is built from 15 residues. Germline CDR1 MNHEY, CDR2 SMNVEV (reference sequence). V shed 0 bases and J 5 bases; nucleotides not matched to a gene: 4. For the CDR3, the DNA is TGTGCCAGCAGTTTATCGGGGACAGGGCAAACTGAAGCTTTCTTT. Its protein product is CASSLSGTGQTEAFF.

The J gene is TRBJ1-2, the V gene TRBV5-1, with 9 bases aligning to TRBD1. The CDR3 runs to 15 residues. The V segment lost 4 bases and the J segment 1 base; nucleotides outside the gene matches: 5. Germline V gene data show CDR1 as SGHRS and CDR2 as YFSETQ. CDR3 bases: TGCGCCAGCAGCCGAGGGACAGGGAATAACTATGGCTACACCTTC. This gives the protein CASSRGTGNNYGYTF.

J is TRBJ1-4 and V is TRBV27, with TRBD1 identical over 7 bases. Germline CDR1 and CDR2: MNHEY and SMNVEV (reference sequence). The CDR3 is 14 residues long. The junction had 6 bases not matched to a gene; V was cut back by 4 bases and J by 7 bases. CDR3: CASSSRQGGEKLFF. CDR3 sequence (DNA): TGTGCCAGCAGTTCCAGACAGGGAGGTGAAAAACTGTTTTTT.

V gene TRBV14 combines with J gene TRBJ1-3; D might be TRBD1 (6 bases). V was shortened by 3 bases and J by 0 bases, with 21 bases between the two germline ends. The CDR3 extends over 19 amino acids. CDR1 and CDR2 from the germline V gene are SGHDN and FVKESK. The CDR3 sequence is CASSHYLGDTLSSGNTIYF. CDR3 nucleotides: TGTGCCAGCAGCCATTACCTTGGGGACACTTTAAGCTCTGGAAACACCATATATTTT.

The DNA of the CDR3 is TGTGCCAGCAGCCCCCCCGTGACCTGGGGCGGCTACACCTTC. It specifies CASSPPVTWGGYTF. This rearrangement joins TRBV3-1 (or the pseudogene TRBV3-2) to TRBJ1-2; D might be TRBD1 (5 bases). The V and J ends lost 4 bases and 8 bases respectively, with 17 bases between them. The CDR3 extends over 14 amino acids. The germline V gene has CDR1 LGHDT and CDR2 YNNKEL (reference sequence).